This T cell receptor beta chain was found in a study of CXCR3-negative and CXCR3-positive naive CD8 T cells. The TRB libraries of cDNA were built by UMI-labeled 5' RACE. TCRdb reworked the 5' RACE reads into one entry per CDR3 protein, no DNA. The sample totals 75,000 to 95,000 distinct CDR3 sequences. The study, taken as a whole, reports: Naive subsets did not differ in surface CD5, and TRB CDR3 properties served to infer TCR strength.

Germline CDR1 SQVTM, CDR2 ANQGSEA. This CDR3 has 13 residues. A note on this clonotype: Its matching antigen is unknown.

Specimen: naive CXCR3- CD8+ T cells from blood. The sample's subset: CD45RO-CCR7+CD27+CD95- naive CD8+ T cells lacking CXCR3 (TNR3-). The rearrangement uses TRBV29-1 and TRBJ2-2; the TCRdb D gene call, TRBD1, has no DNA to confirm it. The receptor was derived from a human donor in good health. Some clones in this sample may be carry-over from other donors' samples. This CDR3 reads CSAGETSAGELFF.